This TCR beta chain comes out of a study of T cells in Graves' hyperthyroidism and ophthalmopathy. RNA transcripts yielded amplified TCR beta CDR3 regions. In the first-round RT-PCR of the TCR CDR3, the HTBI primer set was used. One entry per CDR3 protein results from TCRdb running MiXCR on the multiplex PCR reads. The sample yields 450,000 to 650,000 distinct CDR3 sequences, approximately 17% seen once. The ends lost 5 bases at V and 2 bases at J; junction bases unmatched: 7. The CDR3 has 16 residues. Exclusion of patients followed from uncontrolled infection, other autoimmune disease, pregnancy or lactation. PBMCs were sourced from less than 13 ml fresh peripheral blood. Study results and caveats: Before onset, ophthalmopathy was predicted by the model a median 6.5 months earlier. Most expanded thyroid clonotypes above 0.001 also appeared in blood.

This clonotype was picked up many times. As yet, its antigen is unknown. Sequenced sample: blood. The origin of this receptor is a woman in her late teens or twenties with Graves' ophthalmopathy. The chain couples TRBV12-3 or TRBV12-4 to TRBJ2-1; 9 nucleotides match TRBD1. The CDR3 DNA reads as TGTGCCAGCAGTCCCGGGCGACAGGGGGCCTACAATGAGCAGTTCTTC. Encoded protein: CASSPGRQGAYNEQFF.